The 27 T cell receptor beta chains below come from one sample, sequenced in a study of PD-1 blockade in classical Hodgkin lymphoma. The time point denotes: cycle 4 day 1 (C4D1), after 6 weeks of nivolumab. Patients all relapsed after autologous stem cell transplantation, and there was variation in brentuximab vedotin exposure. Magnetic depletion of unwanted cells isolated CD4+ T cells from thawed PBMCs. The protocol was immunoSEQ multiplex PCR, while the TCRdb copy is restricted to in-frame clones and leaves out a portion. The data contain about 1,800 clones, roughly 80% of them singletons. Sequenced here: CD4+ T cells from blood, sampled before the fourth cycle of nivolumab. Every receptor here comes from a human donor with classical Hodgkin lymphoma.

This clone appeared a single time. The chain has TRBV29-1 and TRBJ2-1; D could derive from TRBD1 or TRBD2 (6 bases each). Trimming took 8 bases from V and 2 from J, leaving 13 bases between them. Looked up from germline, CDR1 is SQVTM and CDR2 is ANQGSEA. There are 13 residues in the CDR3. This CDR3 is CSWGARTYNEQFF. Here the CDR3 DNA reads TGCAGCTGGGGGGCGCGCACCTACAATGAGCAGTTCTTC.

This chain uses TRBV19 with TRBJ1-2, with 7 bases fitting TRBD1. Per the germline V gene, CDR1 is LNHDA and CDR2 is SQIVND (reference sequence). V trimming: 5 bases; J trimming: 3 bases; junction bases outside the gene matches: 12. CDR3 length equals 16 residues. In DNA form, the CDR3 reads TGTGCCAGTAGTCCCCACAGGGGCGGTTGGCACTATGGCTACACCTTC. Protein sequence: CASSPHRGGWHYGYTF.

V usage is TRBV2 and J usage is TRBJ2-5; no clear D gene. V was cut by 2 bases and J by 5 bases, with 3 bases left in between. Germline V lookup: CDR1 SNHLY, CDR2 FYNNEI. The CDR3 covers 11 residues. CDR3 sequence: CASSELETQYF. In DNA form, the CDR3 reads TGTGCCAGCAGTGAACTGGAGACCCAGTACTTC.

The chain joins TRBV19 to TRBJ2-5, with 7 bases identical to TRBD2. The germline V gene encodes CDR1 LNHDA and CDR2 SQIVND (reference sequence). J lost 3 bases, V lost 5 bases, and 6 bases had no gene match. The CDR3 loop spans 14 amino acids. For the CDR3, the DNA is TGTGCCAGTAGTCTAGGAGGGACTAAAGAGACCCAGTACTTC. Its translation: CASSLGGTKETQYF.

This chain links TRBV6-6 with TRBJ2-7; D is unresolved. This CDR3 has 14 amino acids. Germline CDR1 MNHNY, CDR2 SVGAGI (reference sequence). V lost 7 bases to trimming and J lost 2 bases, with 15 bases between them. Here the CDR3 reads CASNHPPDPYEQYF. CDR3 nucleotides: TGTGCCAGCAACCACCCCCCGGACCCCTACGAGCAGTACTTC.

This clone was detected once. The gene calls are TRBV30 and TRBJ1-2, with D maybe TRBD1 (5 bases). The CDR3 has 11 amino acids. V lost 0 bases and J 7 bases, leaving 6 bases between the germline ends. The germline V gene has CDR1 GTSNPN and CDR2 SVGIG (reference sequence). CDR3 amino acids: CAWSVGGGYTF. CDR3 in DNA: TGTGCCTGGAGTGTCGGGGGTGGCTACACCTTC.

This clone showed up just a few times. The gene calls are TRBV19 and TRBJ2-4; D is perhaps TRBD1 (5 bases). The ends were cut back, 1 base at V and 7 bases at J, with 14 bases in the middle. CDR3 length: 15 residues. Germline V lookup: CDR1 LNHDA, CDR2 SQIVND (reference sequence). The CDR3 coding sequence is TGTGCCAGTAGTATAGGTAGGGGATGGGCGAACATTCAGTACTTC. Translation: CASSIGRGWANIQYF.

The chain couples TRBV6-1 to TRBJ2-1; D gene ambiguous. This CDR3 spans 16 amino acids. CDR1 MNHNS and CDR2 SASEGT come from the germline V gene. V lost 4 bases and J 8 bases, leaving 21 bases between the germline ends. The CDR3 is CASSALAIGAVDEQFF. Here the CDR3 DNA reads TGTGCCAGCAGTGCCCTGGCAATTGGTGCAGTCGATGAGCAGTTCTTC.

The table lists this clone with a count of one. V and J are TRBV4-1 and TRBJ2-5, with D possibly being TRBD2 (7 bases). Per the germline V gene, CDR1 is MGHRA and CDR2 is YSYEKL. The CDR3 totals 14 residues. Trimming took 6 bases from V and 3 from J, leaving 14 bases between them. CDR3 sequence reads: CASREGGGEETQYF. CDR3 sequence (DNA): TGCGCCAGCAGGGAAGGGGGGGGTGAAGAGACCCAGTACTTC.

The rearrangement joins TRBV4-2 to TRBJ2-3; D unclear. Germline CDR1 and CDR2: LGHNA and YNFKEQ. The V end lost 0 bases, the J end lost 1 base, and 5 bases lay between the germline ends. The CDR3 has 14 amino acids. The CDR3 DNA follows: TGTGCCAGCAGCCAAGATCGAGGCACAGATACGCAGTATTTT. This gives the protein CASSQDRGTDTQYF.

The V and J genes are TRBV4-2 and TRBJ2-1, with D perhaps matching TRBD1 or TRBD2 (6 bases each). Trimming took 4 bases from V and 4 from J, leaving 17 bases between them. Per germline, CDR1 LGHNA and CDR2 YNFKEQ. The CDR3 extends over 16 amino acids. CDR3 coding DNA: TGTGCCAGCAGCCCCACAGGGACTGGAGAGTACAATGAGCAGTTCTTC. Protein sequence: CASSPTGTGEYNEQFF.

A note on this clone: The conserved closing phenylalanine or tryptophan is absent in this CDR3, likely reflecting a read error. This rearrangement joins TRBV5-1 to TRBJ2-4; either TRBD1 or TRBD2 may fit D (6 bases each). This CDR3 region has 16 residues. Germline CDR1 reads SGHRS; CDR2 reads YFSETQ. V shed 0 bases and J shed 1 base, with 11 bases lying between them. The chain's CDR3 is CASSLDGGMAKNIQYL. CDR3 bases: TGCGCCAGCAGCTTGGACGGGGGCATGGCCAAAAACATTCAGTACCTC.

This chain joins TRBV7-8 and TRBJ1-3, with D unclear. Germline V gene lookup returns CDR1 SGHVS and CDR2 FQNEAQ. V was clipped by 1 base and J by 0 bases, with 4 bases between them. This CDR3 is 14 amino acids long. In nucleotides, the CDR3 is TGTGCCAGCAGCTTAGATAGCTCTGGAAACACCATATATTTT. Protein: CASSLDSSGNTIYF.

This clone showed up just once. This chain links TRBV2 with TRBJ2-3; unclear D gene. The CDR3 has 16 residues. Between the trimmed V and J ends, which lost 8 bases and 2 bases, there was a span of 20 bases. Germline V CDR1 and CDR2: SNHLY, FYNNEI. The CDR3 spells CASGAWGWVSTDTQYF. CDR3 coding DNA: TGTGCCAGCGGAGCCTGGGGATGGGTCTCCACAGATACGCAGTATTTT. Drawing the rest from reference TRBV2 and TRBJ2-3, the complete variable domain is EPEVTQTPSHQVTQMGQEVILRCVPISNHLYFYWYRQILGQKVEFLVSFYNNEISEKSEIFDDQFSVERPDGSNFTLKIRSTKLEDSAMYFCASGAWGWVSTDTQYFGPGTRLTVL.

Details on this clone: The same CDR3 can be traced to other DNA sequences in this sample. CDR3 nucleotides: TGTGCCAGCAGCCACCGACTAGCGGGGGGCACAGATACGCAGTATTTT. The encoded protein is CASSHRLAGGTDTQYF. V is TRBV4-2 and J is TRBJ2-3, with TRBD2 identical over 12 bases. J was trimmed by 1 base and V by 3 bases; bases with no gene match: 2. Looked up from germline, CDR1 is LGHNA and CDR2 is YNFKEQ. This CDR3 spans 16 amino acids.

V usage is TRBV5-8 and J usage is TRBJ2-7, with a tentative D call TRBD2 (6 bases). V lost 3 bases to trimming and J lost 3 bases, with 7 bases between them. The length of the CDR3 is 12 residues. Germline lookup yields CDR1 SGHTS and CDR2 YDEGEE. Here the CDR3 DNA reads TGTGCCAGCAGCTGGGGAGGCTACGAGCAGTACTTC. Protein: CASSWGGYEQYF.

The chain is built from TRBV6-1 and TRBJ1-5; TRBD1 matches at 10 bases. Per the germline V gene, CDR1 is MNHNS and CDR2 is SASEGT. The ends lost 9 bases at V and 2 bases at J; junction bases unmatched: 4. This CDR3 is 14 amino acids long. CDR3 sequence reads: CASTGTGGNQPQHF. The CDR3 DNA sequence: TGTGCCAGTACCGGGACAGGGGGCAATCAGCCCCAGCATTTT.

The chain combines TRBV11-3 with TRBJ1-3; tentative D call: TRBD1 (6 bases). Germline loops: CDR1 SGHNT, CDR2 YENEEA. The CDR3 covers 13 residues. Trimming cost V 5 bases and J 4 bases, with 9 bases left between them. CDR3 region: CASSRGAGNTIYF. The CDR3 nucleotides read TGTGCCAGCAGCCGGGGGGCCGGAAACACCATATATTTT.

The rearrangement uses TRBV30 and TRBJ2-1, with D tentatively TRBD1 (7 bases). The CDR3 has 13 amino acids. Trimming shortened V by 4 bases and J by 12 bases, and 19 bases separated the two germline ends. CDR1 and CDR2 from the germline V gene are GTSNPN and SVGIG (reference sequence). The CDR3 DNA follows: TGTGCCTGGACGTCTGCAGGGGGGCTTTCGCAGTTCTTC. This encodes CAWTSAGGLSQFF.

The chain joins TRBV5-1 to TRBJ2-1, with 7 positions matching TRBD2. V lost 4 bases to trimming and J lost 12 bases; unmatched junction nucleotides: 16. The germline V gene encodes CDR1 SGHRS and CDR2 YFSETQ. The length of the CDR3 is 15 residues. In DNA form, the CDR3 reads TGCGCCAGCAGCGCGCCAAGGGGAGGGAGCTTTGGGCAGTTCTTC. Translation gives CASSAPRGGSFGQFF.

The rearrangement joins TRBV11-2 to TRBJ2-5, with D possibly matching TRBD1 (6 bases). The end of the DNA fits TRBJ2-7 better, so the J call may be wrong. This CDR3 is built from 16 residues. The germline V gene has CDR1 SGHAT and CDR2 FQNNGV. The CDR3, as DNA: TGTGCCAGCAGCTTAGGGACAGTTAGGAGCTCCTACGAGCAGTACTTC. This gives the protein CASSLGTVRSSYEQYF.

This chain connects TRBV7-2 to TRBJ2-1, with 10 bases aligning to TRBD2. The CDR3 totals 14 residues. Germline loops: CDR1 SGHTA, CDR2 FQGNSA. V shed 4 bases, J shed 10 bases, and the junction held 7 bases outside the gene matches. The CDR3 loop reads CASSSLAGRKEQFF. The CDR3 DNA is TGTGCCAGCAGCTCACTAGCGGGAAGGAAGGAGCAGTTCTTC.

The chain links TRBV11-1 to TRBJ2-3; 8 bases match TRBD1. V trimming: 5 bases; J trimming: 6 bases; junction bases outside the gene matches: 10. Germline CDR1 reads SGHAT; CDR2 reads FQDESV (reference sequence). CDR3 length: 15 amino acids. Here the CDR3 reads CASSGRQGPGDTQYF. Written as DNA, the CDR3 is TGTGCCAGCAGCGGACGACAGGGGCCGGGGGATACGCAGTATTTT.

This clone has only one observation. The chain carries TRBV10-3 and TRBJ1-5, with no clear D. The CDR3 spans 16 residues. Germline assignment: CDR1 ENHRY and CDR2 SYGVKD. V shed 3 bases and J shed 2 bases, with 14 bases lying between them. CDR3 coding DNA: TGTGCCATCAGTGAAGTTCGAGGATCCGGCAATCAGCCCCAGCATTTT. It translates to CAISEVRGSGNQPQHF.

V and J are TRBV9 and TRBJ2-7, with 10 positions matching TRBD2. V dropped 0 bases and J dropped 2; count of bases not matched to a gene: 2. Germline-derived CDR1 and CDR2 are SGDLS and YYNGEE. This CDR3 is 15 amino acids long. The chain's CDR3 is CASSVGLAGAYEQYF. CDR3 sequence (DNA): TGTGCCAGCAGCGTAGGTCTAGCGGGAGCCTACGAGCAGTACTTC.

The chain joins TRBV10-3 to TRBJ1-2, with D possibly TRBD1 on 6 matching bases. CDR3 length equals 13 residues. Germline V CDR1 and CDR2: ENHRY, SYGVKD. V was trimmed by 5 bases and J by 2 bases, leaving 9 bases between them. The CDR3, as DNA: TGTGCCATCAGTCCCCAGGGGAACTATGGCTACACCTTC. This sequence encodes CAISPQGNYGYTF.

The rearrangement links TRBV11-2 to TRBJ2-1; D is unresolved. Germline V lookup: CDR1 SGHAT, CDR2 FQNNGV. This CDR3 region has 14 residues. The V and J ends lost 4 bases and 2 bases respectively, with 9 bases between them. The CDR3 region has the DNA TGTGCCAGCAGCTCGCAGACAACCTACAATGAGCAGTTCTTC. The encoded protein is CASSSQTTYNEQFF.